This entry lists 5 T cell receptor beta chains sequenced from one sample in a study of T cells in Graves' hyperthyroidism and ophthalmopathy. The TCR beta CDR3 regions underwent amplification using RNA transcripts as the source. In the first-round RT-PCR of the TCR CDR3, the HTBI primer set was used. Each CDR3 protein gets one entry after TCRdb re-called the multiplex PCR reads with MiXCR. The sample lists some 340,000 distinct CDR3 sequences, approximately 15% occurring once. Sequencing used blood. These receptors all stem from a woman between 40 and 55 years old with Graves' ophthalmopathy.

This clonotype was observed a few times. The gene calls are TRBV4-1 and TRBJ1-5; TRBD1 aligns across 8 bases. The CDR3 extends over 14 amino acids. CDR1 and CDR2 from the germline V gene are MGHRA and YSYEKL. V was pared by 3 bases and J by 2 bases, with 0 bases of the junction left unmatched. In nucleotides, the CDR3 is TGCGCCAGCAGCCAGACAGGGGGCAATCAGCCCCAGCATTTT. Its protein is CASSQTGGNQPQHF.

Concerning this clonotype itself: This may stem from a read error, because a much larger clone lies one nucleotide away. The V call is TRBV7-9, the J call TRBJ2-5, with a weak D call TRBD1 (7 bases). Germline values: CDR1 SEHNR, CDR2 FQNEAQ (reference sequence). The CDR3 consists of 14 residues. Here the CDR3 DNA reads TGTGCCGGCAGACAGGGACTCCTACAAGAGACCCAGTACTTC. Amino acids: CAGRQGLLQETQYF.

In this sample, this clonotype turned up many times. V usage is TRBV27 and J usage is TRBJ2-3; possibly TRBD1 for D (5 bases). The V and J ends lost 5 bases and 6 bases respectively, with 24 bases between them. The germline V gene encodes CDR1 MNHEY and CDR2 SMNVEV (reference sequence). This CDR3 has 17 residues. In DNA form, the CDR3 reads TGTGCCAGCAGTCCCGATTCGGATGGGGCGCGTTGGGATACGCAGTATTTT. Residues: CASSPDSDGARWDTQYF.

The chain links TRBV7-9 to TRBJ2-3; no reliable D call. There are 13 residues in the CDR3. V lost 5 bases and J lost 4, with 10 bases in between. Germline V gene sequence: CDR1 SEHNR, CDR2 FQNEAQ (reference sequence). In DNA form, the CDR3 reads TGTGCCAGCAGCCGGGTAGGCGCAGATACGCAGTATTTT. Residues: CASSRVGADTQYF. Full variable domain (outside the CDR3, taken from reference TRBV7-9 and TRBJ2-3): DTGVSQNPRHKITKRGQNVTFRCDPISEHNRLYWYRQTLGQGPEFLTYFQNEAQLEKSRLLSDRFSAERPKGSFSTLEIQRTEQGDSAMYLCASSRVGADTQYFGPGTRLTVL.

The sample holds many counts of this clonotype. J is TRBJ2-7 and V is TRBV6-5, with D unresolved. V lost 0 bases and J lost 4, with 7 bases in between. Germline lookup yields CDR1 MNHEY and CDR2 SVGAGI. The CDR3 is made up of 13 amino acids. CDR3 amino acids: CASSYSVGYEQYF. In nucleotides, the CDR3 is TGTGCCAGCAGTTACTCAGTTGGTTACGAGCAGTACTTC.